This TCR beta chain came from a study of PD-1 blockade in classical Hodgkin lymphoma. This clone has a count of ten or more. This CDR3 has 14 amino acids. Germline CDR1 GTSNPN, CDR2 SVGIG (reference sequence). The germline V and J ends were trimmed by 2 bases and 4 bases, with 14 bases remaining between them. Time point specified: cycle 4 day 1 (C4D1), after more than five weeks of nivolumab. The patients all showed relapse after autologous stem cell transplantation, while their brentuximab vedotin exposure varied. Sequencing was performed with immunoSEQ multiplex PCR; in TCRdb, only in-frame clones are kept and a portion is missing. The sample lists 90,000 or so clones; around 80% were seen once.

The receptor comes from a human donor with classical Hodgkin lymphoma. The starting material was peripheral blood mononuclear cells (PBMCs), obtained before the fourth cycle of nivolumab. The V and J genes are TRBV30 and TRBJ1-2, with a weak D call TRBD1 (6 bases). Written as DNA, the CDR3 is TGTGCCTGGAGTCCCCTGACAGGACCCTATGGCTACACCTTC. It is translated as CAWSPLTGPYGYTF.